A single sample gave rise to the 28 T cell receptor beta chains below, sequenced in a study of CD8+ T cells in alopecia areata. Isolated RNA was reverse transcribed into cDNA used as the sequencing template. Clones were read by immunoSEQ multiplex PCR, and TCRdb kept only the in-frame ones, dropping some. The table lists roughly 200,000 clones, around 63% of them singletons. The starting material was CD4+ T cells sorted from blood, obtained at week 0. These TCRs come from a human donor with alopecia areata.

The chain is built from TRBV7-2 and TRBJ2-5, with 7 bases aligning to TRBD1. Germline V gene lookup returns CDR1 SGHTA and CDR2 FQGNSA. The trim removed 7 bases at V and 6 bases at J, leaving 11 bases unmatched. The CDR3 extends over 14 amino acids. This chain's CDR3 is CASMLLQGSKTQYF. The DNA for the CDR3 is TGTGCCAGCATGCTATTACAGGGGTCTAAGACCCAGTACTTC.

V usage is TRBV30 and J usage is TRBJ2-7; a possible D gene is TRBD2 (6 bases). The CDR3 consists of 13 residues. The germline V gene has CDR1 GTSNPN and CDR2 SVGIG (reference sequence). The V gene lost 3 bases and the J gene lost 1 base, with 10 bases spanning the gap. Here the CDR3 DNA reads TGTGCCTGGAGCCCCCGGGGGTCCTACGAGCAGTACTTC. Amino acids: CAWSPRGSYEQYF.

This clone was seen a handful of times. The chain has TRBV29-1 and TRBJ1-2; D is possibly TRBD1 (5 bases). Trimming shortened V by 1 base and J by 11 bases, and 20 bases separated the two germline ends. Germline CDR1 is SQVTM and CDR2 is ANQGSEA. The CDR3 consists of 14 residues. The CDR3: CSVEVARGRGGYTF. CDR3 in DNA: TGCAGCGTTGAAGTCGCCCGGGGACGAGGAGGTTACACCTTC.

The CDR3 DNA sequence: TGTGCTAGTGGTCCGCGGAACACCGGGGAGCTGTTTTTT. Translating gives CASGPRNTGELFF. V gene TRBV12-5 combines with J gene TRBJ2-2; D unclear. The length of the CDR3 is 13 residues. Germline CDR1 LGHNT, CDR2 FRNRAP. With 5 bases removed from V and 1 base from J, the gap between germline ends came to 5 bases.

This chain connects TRBV29-1 to TRBJ1-1; D gene ambiguous. V was clipped by 3 bases and J by 1 base, with 9 bases between them. This CDR3 spans 13 amino acids. Germline V gives CDR1 SQVTM, CDR2 ANQGSEA. The CDR3 region has the DNA TGCAGCGTTGAGGAGGGAAGGAACACTGAAGCTTTCTTT. Translated, it gives CSVEEGRNTEAFF.

This chain uses TRBV30 with TRBJ1-4, with D tentatively TRBD1 (5 bases). Germline CDR1 and CDR2: GTSNPN and SVGIG (reference sequence). V gave up 4 bases and J gave up 11 bases, with 14 bases separating them. The CDR3 runs 12 residues. CDR3 DNA sequence: TGTGCCTGGACCCCTACCCGGGGGAAACTGTTTTTT. It is translated as CAWTPTRGKLFF.

V gene TRBV30 combines with J gene TRBJ1-4; TRBD1 might be the D (6 bases). V gave up 7 bases and J gave up 8 bases, with 17 bases separating them. Germline CDR1 is GTSNPN and CDR2 is SVGIG (reference sequence). This CDR3 spans 13 amino acids. The CDR3 loop reads CASSTGRGEKLFF. CDR3 DNA: TGTGCCTCCTCGACAGGAAGGGGCGAAAAACTGTTTTTT.

The gene calls are TRBV6-6 and TRBJ2-1, with 10 bases lining up with TRBD2. The germline V gene has CDR1 MNHNY and CDR2 SVGAGI (reference sequence). The CDR3 extends over 14 amino acids. Trimming at V came to 6 bases and at J to 7 bases, leaving 6 bases not matched to a gene. This CDR3 is CASRPSGGANEQFF. The CDR3, as DNA: TGTGCCAGCAGACCCAGCGGGGGGGCGAATGAGCAGTTCTTC.

J is TRBJ1-1 and V is TRBV30, with D hard to call. Germline lookup yields CDR1 GTSNPN and CDR2 SVGIG (reference sequence). The CDR3 spans 10 residues. The V and J ends lost 5 bases and 4 bases respectively, with 5 bases between them. The CDR3 is CAWELTEAFF. The CDR3 region has the DNA TGTGCCTGGGAACTCACTGAAGCTTTCTTT. Drawing the rest from reference TRBV30 and TRBJ1-1, the complete variable domain is SQTIHQWPATLVQPVGSPLSLECTVEGTSNPNLYWYRQAAGRGLQLLFYSVGIGQISSEVPQNLSASRPQDRQFILSSKKLLLSDSGFYLCAWELTEAFFGQGTRLTVV.

J is TRBJ1-4 and V is TRBV4-2; D is unclear. There are 14 residues in the CDR3. Trimming stripped 3 bases from V and 3 bases from J, with 8 bases between. CDR1 LGHNA and CDR2 YNFKEQ come from the germline V gene. The CDR3 is CASSHEVANEKLFF. The DNA of the CDR3 is TGTGCCAGCAGCCATGAGGTAGCTAATGAAAAACTGTTTTTT.

This clone was observed once. This rearrangement joins TRBV5-1 to TRBJ2-5; the D is unclear. Germline loops: CDR1 SGHRS, CDR2 YFSETQ. The CDR3 covers 12 residues. Trimming cost V 3 bases and J 4 bases, with 7 bases left between them. CDR3 residues: CASSSKGETQYF. CDR3 DNA: TGCGCCAGCAGCTCAAAGGGAGAGACCCAGTACTTC.

The V and J genes are TRBV15 and TRBJ1-2; tentatively, D is TRBD1 (5 bases). The germline CDR1 and CDR2 sequences are LNHNV and YYDKDF (reference sequence). The CDR3 spans 17 residues. V lost 3 bases to trimming and J lost 2 bases, with 19 bases between them. CDR3 residues: CATSSYAGRGINYGYTF. CDR3 nucleotide sequence: TGTGCCACCAGCAGTTATGCGGGGCGCGGTATCAACTATGGCTACACCTTC.

The chain couples TRBV7-2 to TRBJ2-7; D gene ambiguous. This CDR3 has 12 residues. Trimming pared 2 bases from V and 9 bases from J, leaving 11 bases between. Germline V gene data show CDR1 as SGHTA and CDR2 as FQGNSA. CDR3 protein: CASSLLKDRQYF. CDR3 in DNA: TGTGCCAGCAGCTTACTGAAGGACCGGCAGTACTTC.

V gene TRBV30 combines with J gene TRBJ1-1, with 7 bases that match TRBD1. Losses at the gene ends were 5 bases for V and 7 bases for J; bases not matched to a gene: 10. The CDR3 extends over 13 amino acids. The germline gives CDR1 GTSNPN, CDR2 SVGIG (reference sequence). The CDR3: CAWYGQAEGEAFF. DNA of the CDR3: TGTGCCTGGTATGGACAGGCGGAGGGTGAAGCTTTCTTT.

The V gene is TRBV11-2, the J gene TRBJ2-1; 8 nucleotides agree with TRBD2. The germline V gene has CDR1 SGHAT and CDR2 FQNNGV. J lost 9 bases, V lost 5 bases, and 12 bases had no gene match. The CDR3 runs to 15 residues. CDR3 DNA: TGTGCCAGCAGCCAACGGGTCGGGGGGGCGAGTGAGCAGTTCTTC. This encodes CASSQRVGGASEQFF.

The V and J genes are TRBV25-1 and TRBJ2-5; D is uncertain. Trimming removed 1 base from V and 5 bases from J, with 14 bases in between. This CDR3 comprises 15 residues. Germline V gives CDR1 MGHDK, CDR2 SYGVNS. CDR3 DNA: TGTGCCAGCAGTGAATCCCTCGTGGCCCGGGAGACCCAGTACTTC. Translating it yields CASSESLVARETQYF.

The chain links TRBV29-1 to TRBJ1-5, with D perhaps TRBD1 (5 bases). This CDR3 region has 12 residues. Germline V lookup: CDR1 SQVTM, CDR2 ANQGSEA. V dropped 7 bases and J dropped 3 bases, with 10 bases sitting between them. The CDR3 sequence: CSAQGPNQPQHF. The CDR3 region has the DNA TGCAGCGCTCAGGGACCCAATCAGCCCCAGCATTTT.

The chain recombines TRBV2 with TRBJ1-1; D unresolved. V was cut by 2 bases and J by 0 bases, with 13 bases left in between. Germline CDR1 SNHLY, CDR2 FYNNEI. The CDR3 covers 16 residues. The CDR3 reads CASSESMVSMNTEAFF. DNA for the CDR3: TGTGCCAGCAGTGAATCAATGGTCTCGATGAACACTGAAGCTTTCTTT.

This clone came up a few times. The sample has other DNA sequences that encode this CDR3 too. CDR3 bases: TGCGCCAGCAGTCGAGCAGTGAACACTGAAGCTTTCTTT. Translated: CASSRAVNTEAFF. J is TRBJ1-1 and V is TRBV4-3; D gene uncertain. The CDR3 length is 13 residues. Trimming left V 6 bases short and J 0 bases short, with 8 bases between. CDR1 is LGHNA, CDR2 YSLEER, per germline.

The chain has TRBV10-1 and TRBJ2-1; 9 nucleotides match TRBD2. Trimming took 3 bases from V and 7 from J; bases not matched to a gene: 13. Germline-derived CDR1 and CDR2 are WNHNN and SYGVQD (reference sequence). The CDR3 loop spans 17 amino acids. The DNA of the CDR3 is TGCGCCAGCAGTGACGCTAGCGGGGCCACAATTGGGAATGAGCAGTTCTTC. This encodes CASSDASGATIGNEQFF.

This sequence joins TRBV5-6 and TRBJ1-1, with TRBD1 identical over 7 bases. Germline V CDR1 and CDR2: SGHDT, YYEEEE. V shed 5 bases and J 1 base; nucleotides not matched to a gene: 5. CDR3 size: 14 residues. In nucleotides, the CDR3 is TGTGCCAGCAGATGGGGACAGACGAACACTGAAGCTTTCTTT. Translated: CASRWGQTNTEAFF.

In this sample, this clone turned up a few times. This chain joins TRBV29-1 and TRBJ2-3; D remains unclear. The V end lost 7 bases, the J end lost 2 bases, and 13 bases lay between the germline ends. This CDR3 is built from 13 residues. In germline, CDR1 is SQVTM, CDR2 ANQGSEA. The CDR3 protein is CSGSGRITDTQYF. CDR3 DNA sequence: TGCAGCGGAAGTGGCCGGATCACAGATACGCAGTATTTT.

This chain uses TRBV2 with TRBJ1-5; 9 bases align to TRBD1. The germline V gene has CDR1 SNHLY and CDR2 FYNNEI. This CDR3 has 14 amino acids. The ends lost 5 bases at V and 6 bases at J; junction bases unmatched: 5. The CDR3, as DNA: TGTGCCAGCAGTCCGGGACAGGGTGTTCAGCCCCAGCATTTT. Amino acid sequence: CASSPGQGVQPQHF.

This clone was found a few times. V gene TRBV27 combines with J gene TRBJ1-2; 10 bases are a match to TRBD1. The trim removed 3 bases at V and 5 bases at J, leaving 0 bases unmatched. The V gene's germline CDR1 is MNHEY and CDR2 SMNVEV (reference sequence). The CDR3 has 13 amino acids. The CDR3 sequence is CASSLGQGYGYTF. DNA for the CDR3: TGTGCCAGCAGTTTGGGACAGGGGTATGGCTACACCTTC.

The J gene is TRBJ2-6, the V gene TRBV30; D call uncertain. Germline values: CDR1 GTSNPN, CDR2 SVGIG (reference sequence). The CDR3 is made up of 14 amino acids. V lost 6 bases, J lost 0 bases, and 9 bases lay in between. The CDR3 DNA reads TGTGCCTGCCCCACGGCCTCTGGGGCCAACGTCCTGACTTTC. Its translation is CACPTASGANVLTF. The whole variable domain, remainder taken from reference TRBV30 and TRBJ2-6, is SQTIHQWPATLVQPVGSPLSLECTVEGTSNPNLYWYRQAAGRGLQLLFYSVGIGQISSEVPQNLSASRPQDRQFILSSKKLLLSDSGFYLCACPTASGANVLTFGAGSRLTVL.

The CDR3 is CASSLRTGSSYEQYF. CDR3 nucleotides: TGTGCCAGCAGCTTAAGGACAGGGAGCTCCTACGAGCAGTACTTC. V gene TRBV7-2 combines with J gene TRBJ2-7, with 8 bases fitting TRBD1. This CDR3 region has 15 residues. Per the germline V gene, CDR1 is SGHTA and CDR2 is FQGNSA. J gave up 0 bases and V 2 bases, and 3 bases lay outside the gene matches.

The chain carries TRBV29-1 and TRBJ1-2; 8 bases are shared with TRBD1. The trim removed 4 bases at V and 4 bases at J, leaving 5 bases unmatched. Germline V gives CDR1 SQVTM, CDR2 ANQGSEA. This CDR3 is built from 13 residues. Written as DNA, the CDR3 is TGCAGCGTTGCGACCGACAGGGGCTATGGCTACACCTTC. Protein product: CSVATDRGYGYTF.

This clone was detected only a few times. V is TRBV7-2 and J is TRBJ2-7, with 9 bases aligning to TRBD1. Germline trimming cut 7 bases from V and 2 bases from J; bases unmatched to any gene: 6. The V gene's germline CDR1 is SGHTA and CDR2 FQGNSA. The CDR3 has 14 residues. In DNA, the CDR3 is TGTGCCAGCACCTTGACAGGGGGAGCCTACGAGCAGTACTTC. Its translation: CASTLTGGAYEQYF.